The clone carrying this T cell receptor beta chain was counted a few times. Its antigen is as yet unknown. The sample is drawn from a study of beta chain features in type 1 diabetes. In the study overall: Cell yields, age and gender were similar between patients and healthy donors. Summed over all samples, the examined sorted cells came to more than 85 million.

All of the sorted populations showed purity greater than 98%. Study-wide results and limits: Researchers reported that naive, central memory and Treg TCRB repertoires appeared more similar in patients than in healthy donors.

Of the isolated RNA, all was reverse transcribed, and so the sequenced material was expressed TCRB transcripts. Profiling relied on immunoSEQ multiplex PCR, and the TCRdb table lists in-frame clones only, not all of them. The sample comprises about 330,000 clones, 11% of which are singletons, and 0.015% to 0.02% rests with the top ten. This CDR3 region has 15 residues. Trimming pared 0 bases from V and 3 bases from J, leaving 9 bases between. Germline lookup yields CDR1 LGHNA and CDR2 YNFKEQ. The chain uses TRBV4-2 and TRBJ2-1; a possible D gene is TRBD2 (6 bases). Sequenced: naive CD4+ T cells from blood. The source is a woman aged 25 to 39 in good health. CDR3 sequence (DNA): TGTGCCAGCAGCCAAGAACTAGCAGACTACAATGAGCAGTTCTTC. Its translation is CASSQELADYNEQFF.